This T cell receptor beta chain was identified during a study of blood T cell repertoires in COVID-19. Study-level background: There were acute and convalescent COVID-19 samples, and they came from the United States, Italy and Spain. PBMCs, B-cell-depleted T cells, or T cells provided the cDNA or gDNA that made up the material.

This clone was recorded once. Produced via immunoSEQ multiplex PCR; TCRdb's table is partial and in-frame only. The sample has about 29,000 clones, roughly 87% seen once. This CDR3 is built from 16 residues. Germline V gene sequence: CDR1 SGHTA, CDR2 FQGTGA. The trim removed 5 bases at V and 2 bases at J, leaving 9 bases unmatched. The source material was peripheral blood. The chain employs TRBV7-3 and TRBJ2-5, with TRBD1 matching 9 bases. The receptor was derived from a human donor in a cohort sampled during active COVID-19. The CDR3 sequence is CASSLPRGTGQETQYF. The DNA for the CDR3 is TGTGCCAGCAGCCTACCCCGGGGGACAGGGCAAGAGACCCAGTACTTC.